Listed below are T cell receptor beta chains from one sample, sequenced in a study of CD8 T cells in ankylosing spondylitis. MiXCR, applied by TCRdb to the 5' RACE reads, yields one record per CDR3 protein. This table has approximately 350,000 distinct CDR3 sequences, roughly 14% appearing once. The specimen was blood, either unsorted or a sorted T cell fraction (not recorded which). The receptors shown here come from a male donor with ankylosing spondylitis or in good health (not recorded which). CDR3s include the opening cysteine and the closing phenylalanine or tryptophan. Fields, in order: V gene, CDR3 protein.

v_call: TRBV5-4; cdr3_aa: CASRRSGADYNEQFF
v_call: TRBV5-4; cdr3_aa: CASSPGLAGGSSYEQYF
v_call: TRBV6-1; cdr3_aa: CASSEPQGNYGYTF
v_call: TRBV24-1; cdr3_aa: CATSDPTSGDYNEQFF
v_call: TRBV5-1; cdr3_aa: CASSLGQEVYGYTF
v_call: TRBV20-1; cdr3_aa: CSASRSGYSNQPQHF
v_call: TRBV5-1; cdr3_aa: CASSLVADSYNEQFF
v_call: TRBV5-1; cdr3_aa: CASRAAFSYEQYF
v_call: TRBV10-1; cdr3_aa: CASSERDTEAFF
v_call: TRBV3-1; cdr3_aa: CASSQDGLGADGYTF
v_call: TRBV3-1; cdr3_aa: CASSQVHGTDEQYF
v_call: TRBV6-6; cdr3_aa: CASSSREGGYTF
v_call: TRBV5-1; cdr3_aa: CASSDPGGPDTQYF
v_call: TRBV6-1; cdr3_aa: CASTEAGAERETQYF
v_call: TRBV20-1; cdr3_aa: CSARGYQEAGTGELFF
v_call: TRBV7-9; cdr3_aa: CASSLGLSEAFF
v_call: TRBV5-1; cdr3_aa: CASSQQGREAFF
v_call: TRBV15; cdr3_aa: CATSAHRGEKYF
v_call: TRBV21-1; cdr3_aa: CASTLWGPQGNTEAFF
v_call: TRBV7-8; cdr3_aa: CASSLGTLQSSGNTIYF
v_call: TRBV6-1; cdr3_aa: CASTPQLAGGNEQFF
v_call: TRBV6-1; cdr3_aa: CASSDHPGSEAFF
v_call: TRBV10-2; cdr3_aa: CASSIEQVYEQYF
v_call: TRBV5-1; cdr3_aa: CASSPGVMGQTEQYF
v_call: TRBV28; cdr3_aa: CASSPDYFYEQYF
v_call: TRBV6-1; cdr3_aa: CASTWTSGGAGEQFF
v_call: TRBV27; cdr3_aa: CASSLSSGSGIYEQYF
v_call: TRBV4-1; cdr3_aa: CASSQAELAGGRYF
v_call: TRBV5-4; cdr3_aa: CASSTPRSLAGGYNEQFF
v_call: TRBV5-6; cdr3_aa: CASSFSPGPRETQYF
v_call: TRBV12-3/TRBV12-4; cdr3_aa: CASSFTTEAFF
v_call: TRBV20-1; cdr3_aa: CSASGQGIGQPQHF
v_call: TRBV29-1; cdr3_aa: CSVPTSGRVTYEQYF
v_call: TRBV12-3/TRBV12-4; cdr3_aa: CASSLEGGNDEQFF
v_call: TRBV12-3/TRBV12-4; cdr3_aa: CASSLTVSGNTIYF
v_call: TRBV10-2; cdr3_aa: CASSESSSGAYNEQFF
v_call: TRBV12-3/TRBV12-4; cdr3_aa: CASSSSGQGFVYEQYF
v_call: TRBV7-2; cdr3_aa: CASSSDRNIQYF
v_call: TRBV6-1; cdr3_aa: CASRADRSPHYEQYF
v_call: TRBV29-1; cdr3_aa: CSVERRNTEAFF
v_call: TRBV11-2; cdr3_aa: CASSLDPGNEQFF
v_call: TRBV7-2; cdr3_aa: CASSPLGGQETQYF